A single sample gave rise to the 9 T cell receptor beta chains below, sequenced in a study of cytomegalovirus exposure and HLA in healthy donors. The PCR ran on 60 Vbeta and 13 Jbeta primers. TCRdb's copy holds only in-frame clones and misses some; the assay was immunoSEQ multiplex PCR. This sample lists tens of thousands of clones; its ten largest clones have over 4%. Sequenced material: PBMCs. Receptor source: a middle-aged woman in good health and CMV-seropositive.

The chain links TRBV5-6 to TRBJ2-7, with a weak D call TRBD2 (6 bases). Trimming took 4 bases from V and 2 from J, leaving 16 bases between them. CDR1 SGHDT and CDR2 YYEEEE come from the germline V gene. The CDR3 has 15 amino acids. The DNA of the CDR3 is TGTGCCAGCAGCCCGGGGGTCACGTTTACCTACGAGCAGTACTTC. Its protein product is CASSPGVTFTYEQYF.

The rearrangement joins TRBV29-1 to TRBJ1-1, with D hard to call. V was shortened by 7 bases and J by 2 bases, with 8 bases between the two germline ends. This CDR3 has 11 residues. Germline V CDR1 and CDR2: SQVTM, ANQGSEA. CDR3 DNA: TGCAGCGCTTCGACTAACACTGAAGCTTTCTTT. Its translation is CSASTNTEAFF.

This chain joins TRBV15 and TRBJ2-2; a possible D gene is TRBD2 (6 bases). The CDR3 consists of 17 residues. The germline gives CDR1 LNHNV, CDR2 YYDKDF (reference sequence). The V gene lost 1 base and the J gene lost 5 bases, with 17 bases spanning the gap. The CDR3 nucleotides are TGTGCCACCAGCAGAGGGGTGGTAGCGGCTACTACCGGGGAGCTGTTTTTT. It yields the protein CATSRGVVAATTGELFF.

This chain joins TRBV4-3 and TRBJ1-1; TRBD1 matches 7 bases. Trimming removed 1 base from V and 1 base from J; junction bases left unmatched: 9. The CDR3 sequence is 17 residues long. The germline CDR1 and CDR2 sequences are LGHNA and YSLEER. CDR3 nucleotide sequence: TGCGCCAGCAGCCAAGTAGGATGGAGACAGGGGAACACTGAAGCTTTCTTT. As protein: CASSQVGWRQGNTEAFF.

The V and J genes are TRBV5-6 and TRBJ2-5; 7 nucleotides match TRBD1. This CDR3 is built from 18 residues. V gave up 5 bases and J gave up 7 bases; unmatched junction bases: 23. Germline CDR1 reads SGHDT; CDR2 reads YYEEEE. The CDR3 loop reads CASRPTVGYRGLRGTQYF. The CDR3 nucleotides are TGTGCCAGCAGACCTACCGTCGGCTACAGGGGCCTCCGGGGGACCCAGTACTTC.

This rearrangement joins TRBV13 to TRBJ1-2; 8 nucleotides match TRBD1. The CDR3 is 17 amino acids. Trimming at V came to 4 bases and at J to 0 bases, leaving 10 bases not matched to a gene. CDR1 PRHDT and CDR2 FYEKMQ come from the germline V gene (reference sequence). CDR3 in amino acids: CASSSRDRRFTNYGYTF. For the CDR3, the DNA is TGTGCCAGCAGCTCCCGGGACAGGAGGTTTACTAACTATGGCTACACCTTC.

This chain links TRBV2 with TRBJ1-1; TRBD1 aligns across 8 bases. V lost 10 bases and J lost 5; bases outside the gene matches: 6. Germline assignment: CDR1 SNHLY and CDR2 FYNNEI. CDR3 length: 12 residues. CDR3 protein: CATQGEATEAFF. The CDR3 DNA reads TGTGCCACACAGGGGGAGGCAACTGAAGCTTTCTTT.

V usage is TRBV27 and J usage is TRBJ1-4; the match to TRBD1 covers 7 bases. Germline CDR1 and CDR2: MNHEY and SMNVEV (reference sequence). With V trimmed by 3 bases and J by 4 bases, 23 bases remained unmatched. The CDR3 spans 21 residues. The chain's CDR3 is CASSFLPLIKPTGQLNEKLFF. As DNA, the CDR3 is TGTGCCAGCAGTTTTCTTCCTTTGATCAAACCAACGGGACAGCTTAATGAAAAACTGTTTTTT.

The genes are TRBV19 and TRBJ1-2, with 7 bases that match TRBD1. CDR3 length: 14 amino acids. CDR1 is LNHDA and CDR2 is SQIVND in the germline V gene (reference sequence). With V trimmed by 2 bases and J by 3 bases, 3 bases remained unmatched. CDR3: CASSILGQHYGYTF. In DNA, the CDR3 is TGTGCCAGTAGTATATTGGGACAGCACTATGGCTACACCTTC.